Below, 13 T cell receptor beta chains from the same sample are listed, as sequenced in a study of OX40 agonist ivuxolimab in advanced cancers. Clones were sequenced by immunoSEQ multiplex PCR, and TCRdb holds only the in-frame ones, with some missing. Counted here are around 100,000 clones, around 96% occurring once; the ten biggest clones make up 2% to 2.5%. Specimen: CD4+ or CD8+ T cells sorted from blood, collected in a trial of the OX40 agonist ivuxolimab. These receptors all stem from an adult with an advanced solid tumor such as melanoma, head and neck, liver or kidney cancer.

The chain carries TRBV19 and TRBJ2-1; tentatively, D is TRBD1 (6 bases). The CDR3 has 11 amino acids. V was pared by 11 bases and J by 4 bases, with 9 bases between. Per the germline V gene, CDR1 is LNHDA and CDR2 is SQIVND (reference sequence). The CDR3 nucleotides read TGTGCCGTACAGGGATACAATGAGCAGTTCTTC. Translating gives CAVQGYNEQFF. The full variable domain, in which reference TRBV19 and TRBJ2-1 provide the parts outside the CDR3, is DGGITQSPKYLFRKEGQNVTLSCEQNLNHDAMYWYRQDPGQGLRLIYYSQIVNDFQKGDIAEGYSVSREKKESFPLTVTSAQKNPTAFYLCAVQGYNEQFFGPGTRLTVL.

The chain couples TRBV9 to TRBJ1-5; 8 bases agree with TRBD1. This CDR3 contains 15 residues. CDR1 and CDR2 from the germline V gene are SGDLS and YYNGEE. J gave up 3 bases and V 0 bases, and 2 bases lay outside the gene matches. The CDR3 sequence: CASSVAGQVNQPQHF. The CDR3 DNA follows: TGTGCCAGCAGCGTAGCGGGACAGGTCAATCAGCCCCAGCATTTT.

The V call is TRBV28, the J call TRBJ2-5; no clear D. V was cut by 3 bases and J by 2 bases, with 10 bases left in between. The CDR3 totals 14 residues. Looked up from germline, CDR1 is MDHEN and CDR2 is SYDVKM. The CDR3 sequence is CASSFQALQETQYF. The CDR3 DNA sequence: TGTGCCAGCAGTTTTCAGGCCCTTCAAGAGACCCAGTACTTC.

This sequence joins TRBV19 and TRBJ1-1; D gene uncertain. CDR3 size: 15 residues. Germline CDR1 LNHDA, CDR2 SQIVND (reference sequence). With 10 bases removed from V and 6 bases from J, the gap between germline ends came to 24 bases. CDR3 sequence reads: CATETTGPITPEAFF. As DNA, the CDR3 is TGTGCCACCGAAACTACCGGCCCAATTACCCCTGAAGCTTTCTTT.

The genes are TRBV28 and TRBJ2-7, with TRBD1 identical over 8 bases. CDR1 is MDHEN and CDR2 is SYDVKM in the germline V gene. Trimming cost V 5 bases and J 0 bases; bases outside gene matches: 9. This CDR3 has 16 residues. As DNA, the CDR3 is TGTGCCAGCAGTGCCACCGGACAGGGACACTCCTACGAGCAGTACTTC. Translation: CASSATGQGHSYEQYF.

This chain joins TRBV7-9 and TRBJ2-7; D possibly corresponds to TRBD2 (6 bases). Between the trimmed V and J ends, which lost 5 bases and 6 bases, there was a span of 11 bases. Germline CDR1 is SEHNR and CDR2 is FQNEAQ (reference sequence). This CDR3 comprises 12 residues. CDR3 in amino acids: CASSQRRGEQYF. CDR3 nucleotides: TGTGCCAGCAGCCAAAGGAGGGGCGAGCAGTACTTC.

This chain joins TRBV2 and TRBJ2-7; possibly TRBD2 for D (7 bases). Looked up from germline, CDR1 is SNHLY and CDR2 is FYNNEI. Trimming shortened V by 6 bases and J by 2 bases, and 26 bases separated the two germline ends. The CDR3 totals 18 residues. As DNA, the CDR3 is TGTGCCAGCAGGAACAGGGCTCTAGCGGAAATACTCACCTACGAGCAGTACTTC. Translated: CASRNRALAEILTYEQYF. Full variable domain (remainder filled in from reference TRBV2 and TRBJ2-7): EPEVTQTPSHQVTQMGQEVILRCVPISNHLYFYWYRQILGQKVEFLVSFYNNEISEKSEIFDDQFSVERPDGSNFTLKIRSTKLEDSAMYFCASRNRALAEILTYEQYFGPGTRLTVT.

The chain is built from TRBV30 and TRBJ1-1, with TRBD1 as a possible D gene (5 bases). The germline gives CDR1 GTSNPN, CDR2 SVGIG (reference sequence). The V gene lost 0 bases and the J gene lost 8 bases, with 13 bases spanning the gap. CDR3 length equals 13 residues. CDR3 coding DNA: TGTGCCTGGAGTGTCCCGGGGGTACCCGAAGCTTTCTTT. This sequence encodes CAWSVPGVPEAFF.

The chain combines TRBV19 with TRBJ1-1, with 10 bases fitting TRBD1. The germline V gene encodes CDR1 LNHDA and CDR2 SQIVND (reference sequence). The ends lost 0 bases at V and 6 bases at J; junction bases unmatched: 7. The length of the CDR3 is 16 residues. The CDR3 nucleotides are TGTGCCAGTAGTATAGAATCCGGGACAGGGGACCCTGAAGCTTTCTTT. Translated: CASSIESGTGDPEAFF.

The V call is TRBV7-9, the J call TRBJ2-1; D uncertain. Trimming cost V 3 bases and J 0 bases, with 12 bases left between them. The CDR3 extends over 16 amino acids. Germline values: CDR1 SEHNR, CDR2 FQNEAQ (reference sequence). CDR3 protein: CASSFYLQSSYNEQFF. The DNA of the CDR3 is TGTGCCAGCAGCTTCTATCTCCAGAGCTCCTACAATGAGCAGTTCTTC.

This clone appeared once. The genes are TRBV6-5 and TRBJ2-2; D perhaps matches TRBD1 (8 bases). Per germline, CDR1 MNHEY and CDR2 SVGAGI. Between the trimmed V and J ends, which lost 0 bases and 6 bases, there was a span of 14 bases. CDR3 length equals 16 residues. This chain's CDR3 is CASSYSTGEGPGELFF. CDR3 DNA sequence: TGTGCCAGCAGTTACTCGACAGGGGAGGGACCCGGGGAGCTGTTTTTT.

The chain carries TRBV29-1 and TRBJ2-2; D ambiguous. This CDR3 contains 10 residues. The V gene lost 6 bases and the J gene lost 3 bases, with 2 bases spanning the gap. Looked up from germline, CDR1 is SQVTM and CDR2 is ANQGSEA. CDR3 coding DNA: TGCAGCGTGTACACCGGGGAGCTGTTTTTT. Its protein is CSVYTGELFF.

The chain carries TRBV7-3 and TRBJ2-5; perhaps D is TRBD1 or TRBD2 (6 bases each). The CDR3 length is 15 residues. V was clipped by 4 bases and J by 1 base, with 13 bases between them. The germline gives CDR1 SGHTA, CDR2 FQGTGA. CDR3 protein: CASSSVGGPQETQYF. DNA for the CDR3: TGTGCCAGCAGCTCCGTGGGGGGCCCCCAAGAGACCCAGTACTTC.